This is a list of T cell receptor beta chains from one sample in a study of blood T cell repertoires in COVID-19. Generated by immunoSEQ multiplex PCR, the TCRdb table keeps only in-frame clones and is missing some. The repertoire holds about 170,000 clones, with approximately 88% as singletons. The source material was peripheral blood. The receptors derive from a woman aged 60 to 75 with acute or convalescent COVID-19. Both conserved end residues are part of each CDR3.

CDR3 length: 17
J gene: TRBJ2-7
V gene: TRBV4-2
CDR3 protein: CASSQGAAGGISYEQYF

CDR3 length: 15
J gene: TRBJ1-1
V gene: TRBV28
CDR3 protein: CASSLTGTGGTEAFF

CDR3 length: 20
J gene: TRBJ1-4
V gene: TRBV19
CDR3 protein: CASSILINTLGDRINEKLFF

CDR3 length: 16
J gene: TRBJ2-2
V gene: TRBV24-1
CDR3 protein: CATSDSTGRNTGELFF

CDR3 length: 15
J gene: TRBJ2-1
V gene: TRBV4-3
CDR3 protein: CASSQEVGAPREQFF

CDR3 length: 14
J gene: TRBJ2-5
V gene: TRBV7-3
CDR3 protein: CASSVDRAQETQYF

CDR3 length: 16
J gene: TRBJ1-1
V gene: TRBV24-1
CDR3 protein: CATSDDTGSGNTEAFF

CDR3 length: 14
J gene: TRBJ1-1
V gene: TRBV5-1
CDR3 protein: CASSSTGSNTEAFF

CDR3 length: 20
J gene: TRBJ2-2
V gene: TRBV24-1
CDR3 protein: CATSDPPWGGRWKDTGELFF

CDR3 length: 13
J gene: TRBJ1-1
V gene: TRBV7-9
CDR3 protein: CASSPTPLPEAFF

CDR3 length: 15
J gene: TRBJ1-4
V gene: TRBV7-9
CDR3 protein: CASSSQGSTDEKLFF

CDR3 length: 13
J gene: TRBJ1-5
V gene: TRBV12-3/TRBV12-4
CDR3 protein: CASSRQGDQPQHF

CDR3 length: 16
J gene: TRBJ2-5
V gene: TRBV5-4
CDR3 protein: CASRSPGTGGFETQYF

CDR3 length: 14
J gene: TRBJ2-1
V gene: TRBV5-4
CDR3 protein: CASTGLAAYNEQFF

CDR3 length: 13
J gene: TRBJ1-4
V gene: TRBV30
CDR3 protein: CAWTGASNEKLFF

CDR3 length: 15
J gene: TRBJ2-5
V gene: TRBV7-7
CDR3 protein: CASSLGTGLRETQYF

CDR3 length: 12
J gene: TRBJ1-1
V gene: TRBV11-2
CDR3 protein: CASSASGTEAFF

CDR3 length: 12
J gene: TRBJ2-7
V gene: TRBV6-5
CDR3 protein: CASSPVRGEQYF

CDR3 length: 14
J gene: TRBJ2-7
V gene: TRBV18
CDR3 protein: CASSPRSAVDEQYF

CDR3 length: 18
J gene: TRBJ2-1
V gene: TRBV5-1
CDR3 protein: CASSLLSFSQAAYNEQFF

CDR3 length: 12
J gene: TRBJ1-6
V gene: TRBV6-2/TRBV6-3
CDR3 protein: CASSSVFEPLHF

CDR3 length: 19
J gene: TRBJ1-2
V gene: TRBV4-3
CDR3 protein: CASSQDRDRALPPNYGYTF

CDR3 length: 13
J gene: TRBJ2-1
V gene: TRBV27
CDR3 protein: CASMNRGWNEQFF

CDR3 length: 14
J gene: TRBJ2-1
V gene: TRBV6-6
CDR3 protein: CASSLGGDYNEQFF

CDR3 length: 12
J gene: TRBJ2-7
V gene: TRBV5-5
CDR3 protein: CASSHNGPEQYF

CDR3 length: 9
J gene: TRBJ2-5
V gene: TRBV20-1
CDR3 protein: CSVKETQYF

CDR3 length: 14
J gene: TRBJ1-2
V gene: TRBV6-6
CDR3 protein: CASSLAGGNYGYTF

CDR3 length: 13
J gene: TRBJ1-1
V gene: TRBV6-5
CDR3 protein: CASSSNRGTEAFF

CDR3 length: 16
J gene: TRBJ1-6
V gene: TRBV19
CDR3 protein: CASSIGQGAYNSPLHF

CDR3 length: 17
J gene: TRBJ2-1
V gene: TRBV4-2
CDR3 protein: CASSHPGGGASYNEQFF

CDR3 length: 15
J gene: TRBJ2-3
V gene: TRBV5-5
CDR3 protein: CASTLTSTSTDTQYF

CDR3 length: 13
J gene: TRBJ1-2
V gene: TRBV14
CDR3 protein: CASSRGLNYGYTF

CDR3 length: 13
J gene: TRBJ2-7
V gene: TRBV6-5
CDR3 protein: CASRTSDRYEQYF

CDR3 length: 13
J gene: TRBJ1-2
V gene: TRBV3-1/TRBV3-2
CDR3 protein: CASSQAHNYGYTF

CDR3 length: 15
J gene: TRBJ1-4
V gene: TRBV7-2
CDR3 protein: CASSPTPGSGEKLFF

CDR3 length: 15
J gene: TRBJ1-1
V gene: TRBV6-5
CDR3 protein: CASRKDRGLHTEAFF

CDR3 length: 15
J gene: TRBJ1-2
V gene: TRBV14
CDR3 protein: CASSQDYRKTGGYTF

CDR3 length: 14
J gene: TRBJ2-5
V gene: TRBV19
CDR3 protein: CASASTGWQETQYF

CDR3 length: 15
J gene: TRBJ2-5
V gene: TRBV5-4
CDR3 protein: CASSGKTSPQETQYF

CDR3 length: 17
J gene: TRBJ2-1
V gene: TRBV9
CDR3 protein: CASSVGPPEASYNEQFF

CDR3 length: 14
J gene: TRBJ2-1
V gene: TRBV6-5
CDR3 protein: CASSYAAGRNEQFF

CDR3 length: 16
J gene: TRBJ1-4
V gene: TRBV28
CDR3 protein: CASSNFPGQGGEKLFF

CDR3 length: 13
J gene: TRBJ1-6
V gene: TRBV10-1
CDR3 protein: CASSGHPGGPLHF

CDR3 length: 17
J gene: TRBJ1-4
V gene: TRBV18
CDR3 protein: CASSPLGTVATNEKLFF

CDR3 length: 17
J gene: TRBJ2-3
V gene: TRBV5-1
CDR3 protein: CASSPGLAGGNTDTQYF

CDR3 length: 13
J gene: TRBJ1-5
V gene: TRBV5-1
CDR3 protein: CASSLEGNAPQHF

CDR3 length: 14
J gene: TRBJ1-2
V gene: TRBV7-9
CDR3 protein: CASSFAGTRDGYTF

CDR3 length: 16
J gene: TRBJ1-2
V gene: TRBV23-1
CDR3 protein: CASSQKPGQISHGYTF

CDR3 length: 15
J gene: TRBJ1-4
V gene: TRBV2
CDR3 protein: CASSETRATNEKLFF

CDR3 length: 14
J gene: TRBJ2-1
V gene: TRBV7-2
CDR3 protein: CASSPSRTNNLRFF

CDR3 length: 15
J gene: TRBJ1-5
V gene: TRBV19
CDR3 protein: CASSTQGAKNQPQHF

CDR3 length: 16
J gene: TRBJ2-5
V gene: TRBV5-1
CDR3 protein: CASSLGPSGGQETQYF

CDR3 length: 14
J gene: TRBJ1-2
V gene: TRBV30
CDR3 protein: CAWSTRQGRGGYTF